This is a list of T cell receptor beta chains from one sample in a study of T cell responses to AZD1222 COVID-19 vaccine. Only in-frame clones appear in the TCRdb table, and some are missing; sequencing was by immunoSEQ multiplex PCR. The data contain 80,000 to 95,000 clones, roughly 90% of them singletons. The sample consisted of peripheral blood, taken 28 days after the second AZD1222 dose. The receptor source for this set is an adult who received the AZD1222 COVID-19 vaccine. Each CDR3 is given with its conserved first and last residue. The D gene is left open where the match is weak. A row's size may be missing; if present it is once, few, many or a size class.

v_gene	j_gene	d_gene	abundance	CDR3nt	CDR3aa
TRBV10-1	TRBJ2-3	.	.	TGCGCCAGCAGTGACTTATTGAATAGCACAGATACGCAGTATTTT	CASSDLLNSTDTQYF
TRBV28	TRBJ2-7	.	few	TGTGCCAGCAGTGACAGCTACGAGCAGTACTTC	CASSDSYEQYF
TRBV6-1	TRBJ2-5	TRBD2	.	TGTGCCAGCAGTGACCGCCTAGCGGGCGGGCCCCCCCAAGAGACCCAGTACTTC	CASSDRLAGGPPQETQYF
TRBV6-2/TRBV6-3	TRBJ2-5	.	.	TGTGCCAGCAGTTTTGAAGGGAAAGAGACCCAGTACTTC	CASSFEGKETQYF
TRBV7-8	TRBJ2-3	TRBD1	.	TGTGCCAGCAGCTTAGGTACGGGACAGGCAGATACGCAGTATTTT	CASSLGTGQADTQYF
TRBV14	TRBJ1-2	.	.	TGTGCCAGCAGCCAAGTCAGGTCAGATGGCTACACCTTC	CASSQVRSDGYTF
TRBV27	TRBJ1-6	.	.	TGTGCCAGCAGTTTAGGGGCCTTGAATTCACCCCTCCACTTT	CASSLGALNSPLHF
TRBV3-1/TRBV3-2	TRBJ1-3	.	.	TGTGCCAGCAGCCAAGTTGTGGACACCATATATTTT	CASSQVVDTIYF
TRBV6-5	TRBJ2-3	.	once	TGTGCCAGCAGTTTATACACAGATACGCAGTATTTT	CASSLYTDTQYF
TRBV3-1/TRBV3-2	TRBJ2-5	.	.	TGTGCCAGCAGCCAAGATCGGGGTCCCGGTCGGGAGACCCAGTACTTC	CASSQDRGPGRETQYF
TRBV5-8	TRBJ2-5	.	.	TGTGCCAGCAGAGAGGAGACCCAGTACTTC	CASREETQYF
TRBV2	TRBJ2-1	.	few	TGTGCCAGCCAGAGATGGACCCACAATGAGCAGTTCTTC	CASQRWTHNEQFF
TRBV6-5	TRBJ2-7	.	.	TGTGCCAGCAGTTACTACGACTACTACGAGCAGTACTTC	CASSYYDYYEQYF
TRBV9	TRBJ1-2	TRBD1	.	TGTGCCAGCAGCCCCTACAGGGGCACTAACTATGGCTACACCTTC	CASSPYRGTNYGYTF
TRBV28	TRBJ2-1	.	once	TGTGCCAGCCATCTGGCGCGTAGCTCCTACAATGAGCAGTTCTTC	CASHLARSSYNEQFF
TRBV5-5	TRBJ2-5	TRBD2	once	TGTGCCAGCAGCTCCCGGCTAGCGGGAGGGTACCTTCAAGAGACCCAGTACTTC	CASSSRLAGGYLQETQYF
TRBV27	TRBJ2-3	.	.	TGTGCCAGCAGTCCTCACACAGATACGCAGTATTTT	CASSPHTDTQYF